A single sample is the source of the 11 T cell receptor beta chains below, sequenced in a study of blood T cell repertoires in COVID-19. Clones were read by immunoSEQ multiplex PCR, and TCRdb kept only the in-frame ones, dropping some. Of fewer than 120,000 clones in the sample, around 80% were seen once. The specimen was peripheral blood. All receptors derive from a woman of 80 years or more with acute or convalescent COVID-19.

This chain links TRBV27 with TRBJ2-5; D is undetermined. The CDR3 is made up of 10 amino acids. Germline CDR1 is MNHEY and CDR2 is SMNVEV (reference sequence). Between the trimmed V and J ends, which lost 9 bases and 1 base, there was a span of 3 bases. The CDR3 DNA reads TGTGCCAGTAGCCAAGAGACCCAGTACTTC. Translation gives CASSQETQYF.

This rearrangement joins TRBV30 to TRBJ2-5; 7 bases fit TRBD1. This CDR3 is built from 13 residues. V lost 3 bases and J lost 5; bases outside the gene matches: 6. CDR1 and CDR2 from the germline V gene are GTSNPN and SVGIG (reference sequence). The CDR3, as DNA: TGTGCCTGGAGCCTGACAGGGCTTGAGACCCAGTACTTC. Translation gives CAWSLTGLETQYF.

The chain links TRBV28 to TRBJ1-4; no reliable D call. CDR1 and CDR2 (germline): MDHEN, SYDVKM. CDR3 length equals 13 residues. Trimming took 6 bases from V and 4 from J, leaving 9 bases between them. CDR3 residues: CASSPGRNEKLFF. The CDR3 DNA sequence: TGTGCCAGCAGCCCCGGTCGTAATGAAAAACTGTTTTTT.

This sequence joins TRBV7-9 and TRBJ2-3; 7 bases match TRBD2. Germline CDR1 is SEHNR and CDR2 is FQNEAQ (reference sequence). Trimming cost V 3 bases and J 1 base; bases outside gene matches: 10. CDR3 length: 17 residues. CDR3 in DNA: TGTGCCAGCAGCTTTATGACTAGCCAGATCGGCACAGATACGCAGTATTTT. It yields the protein CASSFMTSQIGTDTQYF.

This chain connects TRBV4-3 to TRBJ1-5; D perhaps matches TRBD1 (5 bases). The V end was cut by 0 bases, the J end by 7 bases, with 10 bases between. CDR1 is LGHNA, CDR2 YSLEER, per germline. This CDR3 contains 14 residues. As DNA, the CDR3 is TGCGCCAGCAGCCAAGAGGGGCCGGGCCAGCCCCAGCATTTT. Protein sequence: CASSQEGPGQPQHF.

CDR3 sequence: CASAMDRAYGYTF. As DNA, the CDR3 is TGTGCCAGCGCGATGGACAGAGCTTATGGCTACACCTTC. The chain recombines TRBV6-5 with TRBJ1-2, with D possibly matching TRBD1 (6 bases). The CDR3 is 13 amino acids. The germline CDR1 and CDR2 sequences are MNHEY and SVGAGI. Deletions cut 8 bases from V and 5 bases from J, with 15 bases between.

The CDR3 DNA sequence: TGTGCCAGCAGCTTAGCCTTATGGCGGGGGCCCTACAATGAGCAGTTCTTC. Translation: CASSLALWRGPYNEQFF. This chain links TRBV7-6 with TRBJ2-1; D is perhaps TRBD2 (7 bases). The ends were cut back, 0 bases at V and 2 bases at J, with 14 bases in the middle. The CDR3 is made up of 17 amino acids. CDR1 and CDR2 from the germline V gene are SGHVS and FNYEAQ.

This sequence joins TRBV25-1 and TRBJ2-5, with TRBD2 matching 9 bases. The V gene's germline CDR1 is MGHDK and CDR2 SYGVNS. V was clipped by 5 bases and J by 5 bases; unmatched bases: 6. The CDR3 loop spans 14 amino acids. CDR3 bases: TGTGCCAGCAGTAGGCTAGCGGGATTGGAGACCCAGTACTTC. Its protein is CASSRLAGLETQYF.

V and J are TRBV10-3 and TRBJ2-5; weak D call: TRBD1 (6 bases). Looked up from germline, CDR1 is ENHRY and CDR2 is SYGVKD. Between the trimmed V and J ends, which lost 0 bases and 2 bases, there was a span of 10 bases. The CDR3 has 15 residues. CDR3 nucleotide sequence: TGTGCCATCAGTGAGTCGACAGGCGCTCAAGAGACCCAGTACTTC. It codes for CAISESTGAQETQYF.

The chain employs TRBV19 and TRBJ2-2, with TRBD1 matching over 12 bases. Germline V CDR1 and CDR2: LNHDA, SQIVND (reference sequence). The V gene end was trimmed by 2 bases and the J gene end by 6 bases; junction bases not matched to a gene: 4. This CDR3 is built from 16 residues. CDR3 DNA sequence: TGTGCCAGTAGTATAAGGGACAGGGGGCGGGCCGGGGAGCTGTTTTTT. Translated, it gives CASSIRDRGRAGELFF.

This rearrangement joins TRBV6-4 to TRBJ1-6, with 9 nucleotides matching TRBD1. Per germline, CDR1 MRHNA and CDR2 SNTAGT. This CDR3 spans 15 amino acids. Germline trimming cut 6 bases from V and 10 bases from J; bases unmatched to any gene: 10. The CDR3 nucleotides read TGTGCCAGCAGCCCAACCGGGACAGGGTCGTCACCCCTCCACTTT. As protein: CASSPTGTGSSPLHF.